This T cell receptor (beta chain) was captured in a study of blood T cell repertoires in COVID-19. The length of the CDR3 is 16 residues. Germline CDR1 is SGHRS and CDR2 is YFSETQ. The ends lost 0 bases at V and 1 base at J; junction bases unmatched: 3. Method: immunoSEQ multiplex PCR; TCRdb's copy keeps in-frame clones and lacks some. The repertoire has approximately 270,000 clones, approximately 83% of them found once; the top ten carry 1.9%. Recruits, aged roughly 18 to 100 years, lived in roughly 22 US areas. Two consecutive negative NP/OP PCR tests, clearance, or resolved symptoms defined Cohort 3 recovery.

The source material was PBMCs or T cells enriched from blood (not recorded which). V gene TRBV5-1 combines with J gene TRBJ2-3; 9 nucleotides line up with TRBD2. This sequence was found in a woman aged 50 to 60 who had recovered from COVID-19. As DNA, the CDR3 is TGCGCCAGCAGCTTGGTTTTAGCGGGAGGCACAGATACGCAGTATTTT. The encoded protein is CASSLVLAGGTDTQYF.